The T cell receptor (beta chain) under discussion was sequenced for a study of T cell repertoires in cytomegalovirus infection. TCRdb re-called the reads through MiXCR, storing one row per CDR3 protein. The sample holds under 850,000 distinct CDR3 sequences; roughly 36% are singletons and the top ten take around a sixth. Concerning this clonotype: Its antigen remains unknown.

The CDR3 spans 14 residues. Germline V gene lookup returns CDR1 SGHTA and CDR2 FQGNSA. V gave up 5 bases and J gave up 9 bases; unmatched junction bases: 6. Sample: cultured PBMCs, taken from culture after CMV antigen stimulation. This chain links TRBV7-2 with TRBJ2-1; 11 positions match TRBD1. The sequence was collected from a human donor in good health (CMV status not recorded). Some clones in this sample may be carry-over from other donors' samples. CDR3 sequence (DNA): TGTGCCAGCAGCCAGAGGACAGGGGGCGTTGAGCAGTTCTTC. Amino acid sequence: CASSQRTGGVEQFF.